Given below is one T cell receptor (beta chain) in context. The sample comes from a study of T-cell reconstitution after alpha-beta-depleted transplantation in children. Preparing the TCRbeta library involved the use of unique molecular identifiers. TCRdb re-derived calls from the PCR reads in MiXCR, one entry per CDR3 protein. This sample yields around 480,000 distinct CDR3 sequences, of which about 33% are seen a single time; 2% to 3% belongs to the top ten. Germline trimming cut 4 bases from V and 7 bases from J; bases unmatched to any gene: 7. The CDR3 extends over 14 amino acids. This chain uses TRBV12-3 or TRBV12-4 with TRBJ2-1; TRBD1 aligns across 7 bases. The receptor was derived from a human donor who donated a stem cell graft to a child with aplastic anemia. Specimen: PBMCs from the stem cell graft donor, collected from the stem cell graft. The DNA of the CDR3 is TGTGCCAGCAGTTCCCGGACACAGGGGAATGAGCAGTTCTTC. This codes for CASSSRTQGNEQFF.